This T cell receptor beta chain comes out of a study of monozygotic twins with inflammatory bowel disease. General study findings and limits: Possibly reflecting limited power, no difference in repertoire similarity was found between concordant and discordant twins. Patients with IBD had less TCRbeta diversity (inverse Simpson) than their healthy co-twins. IBD patients exhibited fewer clonotypes shared with other individuals than healthy twins, particularly with disease activity.

On this clonotype itself: Its target is unknown.

The germline gives CDR1 MDHEN, CDR2 SYDVKM. The CDR3 consists of 17 residues. cDNA for each sample came from eight separate reactions. TCRdb re-called the 5' RACE reads and shows each CDR3 protein once, DNA omitted. The record lists some 170,000 distinct CDR3 sequences, of which the ten most abundant hold 2% to 2.5%. Input material: blood. The V gene is TRBV28, the J gene TRBJ2-3; the D call of TRBD2 rests on TCRdb alone, since no DNA is present to check it. The TCR was taken from a human donor with ulcerative colitis or Crohn's disease, or a healthy co-twin of an affected twin (not recorded which). CDR3 loop: CASSSGLAGVIADTQYF.